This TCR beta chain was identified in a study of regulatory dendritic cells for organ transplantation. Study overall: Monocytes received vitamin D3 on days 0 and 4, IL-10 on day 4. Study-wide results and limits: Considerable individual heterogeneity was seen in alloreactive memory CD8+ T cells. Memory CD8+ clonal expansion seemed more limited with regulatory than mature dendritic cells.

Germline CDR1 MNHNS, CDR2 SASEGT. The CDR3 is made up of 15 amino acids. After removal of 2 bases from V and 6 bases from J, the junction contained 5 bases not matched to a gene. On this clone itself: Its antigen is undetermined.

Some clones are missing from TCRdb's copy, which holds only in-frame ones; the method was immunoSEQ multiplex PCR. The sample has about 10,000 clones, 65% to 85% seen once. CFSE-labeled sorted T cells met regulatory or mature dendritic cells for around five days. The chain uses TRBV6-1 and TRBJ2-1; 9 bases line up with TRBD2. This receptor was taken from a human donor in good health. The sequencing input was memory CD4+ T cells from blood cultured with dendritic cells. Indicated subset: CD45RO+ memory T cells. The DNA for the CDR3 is TGTGCCAGCAGTGAAACTAGCGGGTCTGTCAATGAGCAGTTCTTC. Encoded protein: CASSETSGSVNEQFF.